This T cell receptor (beta chain) comes out of a study of PD-1 blockade in classical Hodgkin lymphoma. Regarding the study as a whole: Those patients who began receiving nivolumab less than 1 year after ASCT had lower diversity, and they were excluded. Relative to healthy donors, newly diagnosed patients reportedly had lower baseline TCR diversity, which was reported as lower still in relapsed/refractory patients. Whoever responded completely had baseline diversity much like that seen in newly diagnosed patients.

The time point is: cycle 4 day 1 (C4D1), after less than 7 weeks of nivolumab. With no exception, relapse followed autologous stem cell transplantation in all patients, and brentuximab vedotin exposure varied. Germline CDR1 is SGHRS and CDR2 is YFSETQ. CDR3 size: 15 residues. Trimming pared 0 bases from V and 9 bases from J, leaving 13 bases between. About this clone itself: Its target is not known.

Clones were read by immunoSEQ multiplex PCR, and TCRdb kept only the in-frame ones, dropping some. The data contain approximately 27,000 clones, roughly four fifths of them singletons. The genes are TRBV5-1 and TRBJ1-6; no firm D call. Source: peripheral blood mononuclear cells (PBMCs), taken before the fourth cycle of nivolumab. The clonotype was recovered from a human donor with classical Hodgkin lymphoma. This CDR3 is CASSLETAAFSPLHF. The CDR3, as DNA: TGCGCCAGCAGCTTGGAAACAGCCGCGTTTTCACCCCTCCACTTT.